This TCR beta chain appears in the sequencing data of a study of T cell repertoires in cytomegalovirus infection. This clonotype was recorded a few times. TCRdb reprocessed the reads via MiXCR and lists one record per CDR3 protein. This table holds more than 350,000 distinct CDR3 sequences, 31% found once. CDR1 is SGHDT and CDR2 is YYEEEE in the germline V gene. CDR3 size: 18 residues. V dropped 3 bases and J dropped 5 bases, with 26 bases sitting between them. The chain recombines TRBV5-6 with TRBJ2-5; a weak D match, TRBD1 (5 bases). Sequenced input: PBMCs. This clonotype was sampled from a human donor in good health (CMV status not recorded). Some clones in this sample may be carry-over from other donors' samples. The CDR3 region is CASSSPLRTERGRETQYF. Written as DNA, the CDR3 is TGTGCCAGCAGCTCCCCATTGCGGACCGAAAGGGGTCGGGAGACCCAGTACTTC.